Each of the 14 T cell receptor beta chains below was sequenced from the same sample in a study of CD8 T cell repertoires and HIV-1 epitope variants. Their specific antigens are unknown. Libraries were prepared by immunoSEQ multiplex PCR; TCRdb keeps only in-frame clonotypes and omits some of them. The table shows about 2,800 clones, with roughly 69% occurring only once. Material for sequencing was cultured CD8+ T cells derived from PBMCs. All receptors derive from a male donor with HIV.

The chain carries TRBV5-1 and TRBJ1-1; D is undetermined. Trimming took off 0 bases at V and 0 bases at J, with 9 bases between the two ends. CDR3 length equals 15 residues. Per the germline V gene, CDR1 is SGHRS and CDR2 is YFSETQ. The CDR3 sequence: CASSLESPLNTEAFF. CDR3 bases: TGCGCCAGCAGCTTGGAGTCGCCGTTGAACACTGAAGCTTTCTTT.

This clone was counted once. V gene TRBV9 combines with J gene TRBJ2-5; TRBD2 aligns across 7 bases. This CDR3 is built from 14 residues. With V trimmed by 0 bases and J by 5 bases, 4 bases remained unmatched. Germline V gene sequence: CDR1 SGDLS, CDR2 YYNGEE. The CDR3 DNA reads as TGTGCCAGCAGCGTAGGGGAGGGCCCTGAGACCCAGTACTTC. The encoded protein is CASSVGEGPETQYF.

This chain connects TRBV9 to TRBJ1-3; 7 nucleotides match TRBD1. The CDR3 is 16 amino acids. The ends lost 7 bases at V and 0 bases at J; junction bases unmatched: 10. CDR1 and CDR2 from the germline V gene are SGDLS and YYNGEE. The CDR3 sequence: CASSRDSDVSGNTIYF. As DNA, the CDR3 is TGTGCCAGCTCCCGGGACAGCGACGTCTCTGGAAACACCATATATTTT.

V is TRBV7-8 and J is TRBJ2-3; the match to TRBD2 covers 8 bases. The CDR3 contains 17 residues. Germline CDR1 reads SGHVS; CDR2 reads FQNEAQ. V lost 1 base and J lost 2; bases outside the gene matches: 8. CDR3 DNA sequence: TGTGCCAGCAGCTTAGGTTACGCGGGGGGTCCCACAGATACGCAGTATTTT. Residues: CASSLGYAGGPTDTQYF.

This clone was picked up a small number of times. This rearrangement joins TRBV6-1 to TRBJ2-7, with D unresolved. Trimming took off 5 bases at V and 4 bases at J, with 9 bases between the two ends. This CDR3 has 12 amino acids. The germline V gene has CDR1 MNHNS and CDR2 SASEGT. The CDR3 DNA sequence: TGTGCCAGCAGTCCGACTGATTACGAGCAGTACTTC. This encodes CASSPTDYEQYF.

This clone occurred a few times. The gene calls are TRBV15 and TRBJ1-5; 8 bases are a match to TRBD1. The CDR3 has 15 residues. Unmatched junction bases numbered 5, after V lost 0 bases and J lost 7 bases. Germline V lookup: CDR1 LNHNV, CDR2 YYDKDF (reference sequence). As DNA, the CDR3 is TGTGCCACCAGCAGAGATTTTACAGGGGGACAGCCCCAGCATTTT. Translating it yields CATSRDFTGGQPQHF.

The rearrangement joins TRBV5-6 to TRBJ2-7; possibly TRBD1 for D (5 bases). Germline CDR1 SGHDT, CDR2 YYEEEE. The CDR3 has 15 amino acids. V was clipped by 4 bases and J by 2 bases, with 16 bases between them. The CDR3 loop is CASSPVGAKAYEQYF. The CDR3 DNA sequence: TGTGCCAGCAGCCCTGTTGGGGCCAAAGCCTACGAGCAGTACTTC.

This chain links TRBV6-5 with TRBJ2-7, with a possible D match to TRBD2 (5 bases). Trimming shortened V by 0 bases and J by 5 bases, and 11 bases separated the two germline ends. The CDR3 length is 14 residues. CDR1 and CDR2 (germline): MNHEY, SVGAGI. This CDR3 is CASSYSGLAHEQYF. The CDR3 nucleotides read TGTGCCAGCAGTTACTCCGGACTGGCCCACGAGCAGTACTTC.

The J gene is TRBJ2-1, the V gene TRBV27, with D perhaps being TRBD1 or TRBD2 (5 bases each). CDR1 and CDR2 (germline): MNHEY, SMNVEV (reference sequence). The germline V and J ends were trimmed by 2 bases and 8 bases, with 13 bases remaining between them. CDR3 length equals 14 residues. CDR3 sequence (DNA): TGTGCCAGCAGTTTACTAGGGCAGGGAGATGAGCAGTTCTTC. Translation: CASSLLGQGDEQFF.

The chain combines TRBV5-6 with TRBJ2-7; TRBD2 matches 13 bases. Germline assignment: CDR1 SGHDT and CDR2 YYEEEE. There are 15 residues in the CDR3. The ends lost 4 bases at V and 5 bases at J; junction bases unmatched: 6. As DNA, the CDR3 is TGTGCCAGCAGCAACATCGGACTAGCGGGAGACGAGCAGTACTTC. This codes for CASSNIGLAGDEQYF.

This clone was seen only a few times. This chain connects TRBV5-1 to TRBJ2-7; 7 bases align to TRBD2. Looked up from germline, CDR1 is SGHRS and CDR2 is YFSETQ. This CDR3 contains 17 residues. Trimming removed 2 bases from V and 0 bases from J; junction bases left unmatched: 11. The CDR3 DNA reads as TGCGCCAGCAGCTTATACAGCGGGACCACAAGCTCCTACGAGCAGTACTTC. Amino acids: CASSLYSGTTSSYEQYF.

V gene TRBV30 combines with J gene TRBJ2-3; D is perhaps TRBD1 or TRBD2 (5 bases each). Per the germline V gene, CDR1 is GTSNPN and CDR2 is SVGIG (reference sequence). Trimming shortened V by 3 bases and J by 2 bases, and 6 bases separated the two germline ends. This CDR3 region has 12 residues. In DNA form, the CDR3 reads TGTGCCTGGAGGGGACCCACAGATACGCAGTATTTT. Amino acids: CAWRGPTDTQYF.

The chain couples TRBV28 to TRBJ2-1; TRBD2 matches 7 bases. The CDR3 has 17 amino acids. CDR1 is MDHEN, CDR2 SYDVKM, per germline. The V and J ends lost 7 bases and 0 bases, in that order; junction bases with no gene match: 12. CDR3 residues: CASNLGRSGNSYNEQFF. CDR3 in DNA: TGTGCCAGCAACTTGGGACGGAGCGGGAACTCCTACAATGAGCAGTTCTTC.

CDR3 DNA sequence: TGTGCCAGCAGCTTTCACGGGGGGAACTATGGCTACACCTTC. Translated, it gives CASSFHGGNYGYTF. The rearrangement joins TRBV5-4 to TRBJ1-2, with D perhaps matching TRBD1 (5 bases). V dropped 2 bases and J dropped 2 bases, with 10 bases sitting between them. CDR1 is SGHNT and CDR2 is YYREEE in the germline V gene (reference sequence). This CDR3 spans 14 amino acids.